Below are 26 T cell receptor beta chains sequenced from a single sample in a study of beta chain features in type 1 diabetes. The study's findings and limits: People with Type 1 diabetes carried modestly yet significantly shorter TCRB CDR3s in all four CD4+ subsets.

The entirety of the isolated RNA underwent reverse transcription, so expressed TCRB transcripts were sequenced. Clones were read by immunoSEQ multiplex PCR, and TCRdb kept only the in-frame ones, dropping some. The table includes about 660,000 clones, more than 13% detected once. No antigen is known for these receptors. Material: naive CD4+ T cells from blood. These receptors all come from a man aged 18 to 30 with type 1 diabetes.

V usage is TRBV29-1 and J usage is TRBJ2-5, with a weak D call TRBD1 (5 bases). Per germline, CDR1 SQVTM and CDR2 ANQGSEA. Deletions cut 5 bases from V and 7 bases from J, with 11 bases between. The CDR3 runs 11 residues. The CDR3 DNA reads TGCAGCGTTCAGGGCCCGGGGACCCAGTACTTC. The encoded protein is CSVQGPGTQYF.

This clone has just a few counts. The same CDR3 arises from other DNA sequences in this sample as well. The chain couples TRBV30 to TRBJ1-5; D gene uncertain. CDR3 length: 13 amino acids. V was shortened by 1 base and J by 0 bases, with 4 bases between the two germline ends. Germline assignment: CDR1 GTSNPN and CDR2 SVGIG (reference sequence). The CDR3 coding sequence is TGTGCCTGGAGTGAGTATAGCAATCAGCCCCAGCATTTT. Its protein product is CAWSEYSNQPQHF.

This clone was detected only a few times. The same CDR3 can be traced to other DNA sequences in this sample. The chain joins TRBV5-1 to TRBJ1-1; 9 bases fit TRBD1. The germline V gene encodes CDR1 SGHRS and CDR2 YFSETQ. This CDR3 is 14 amino acids long. The V and J ends lost 4 bases and 3 bases, in that order; junction bases with no gene match: 4. CDR3 DNA: TGCGCCAGCAGCCTCCGGACAGGGGACACTGAAGCTTTCTTT. Translation gives CASSLRTGDTEAFF.

A few counts support this clone. This chain connects TRBV10-3 to TRBJ1-2; TRBD1 might be the D (5 bases). Germline V lookup: CDR1 ENHRY, CDR2 SYGVKD. The CDR3 spans 15 residues. Trimming cost V 5 bases and J 7 bases, with 20 bases left between them. In nucleotides, the CDR3 is TGTGCCATCAGTCAAGGGGACTCCTACCCGGGTGGCTACACCTTC. Residues: CAISQGDSYPGGYTF.

A word on this clone: The identical CDR3 is also encoded by other nucleotide sequences in the sample. The chain joins TRBV5-1 to TRBJ2-2; D unresolved. The CDR3 has 14 amino acids. Germline CDR1 is SGHRS and CDR2 is YFSETQ. The V end was cut by 4 bases, the J end by 3 bases, with 10 bases between. The CDR3 loop is CASSPGPDTGELFF. The CDR3 nucleotides read TGCGCCAGCAGCCCCGGACCCGACACCGGGGAGCTGTTTTTT.

The genes are TRBV7-2 and TRBJ1-6, with D possibly being TRBD1 (5 bases). Germline CDR1 SGHTA, CDR2 FQGNSA. This CDR3 has 14 amino acids. V was cut by 5 bases and J by 9 bases, with 14 bases left in between. The CDR3 DNA sequence: TGTGCCAGCAGCCCGGACAAGCTTCTTTCACCCCTCCACTTT. Translation gives CASSPDKLLSPLHF.

The sample holds a few counts of this clone. The V gene is TRBV27, the J gene TRBJ2-7; possibly TRBD1 or TRBD2 for D (6 bases each). The CDR3 consists of 15 residues. Germline V lookup: CDR1 MNHEY, CDR2 SMNVEV (reference sequence). Trimming took 3 bases from V and 3 from J, leaving 15 bases between them. In DNA form, the CDR3 reads TGTGCCAGCAGTTTCATCGACAGGAGGGGCTACGAGCAGTACTTC. It codes for CASSFIDRRGYEQYF.

The V and J genes are TRBV30 and TRBJ1-1, with D perhaps TRBD1 (6 bases). Per germline, CDR1 GTSNPN and CDR2 SVGIG (reference sequence). This CDR3 region has 13 residues. V lost 5 bases and J 4 bases, leaving 14 bases between the germline ends. The CDR3 spells CAWGRGLSTEAFF. CDR3 in DNA: TGTGCCTGGGGGCGGGGGCTGAGCACTGAAGCTTTCTTT.

The V and J genes are TRBV4-3 and TRBJ2-1; TRBD2 matches 12 bases. Germline V gene sequence: CDR1 LGHNA, CDR2 YSLEER. The J segment lost 6 bases and the V segment lost 4 bases, leaving 7 bases of the junction unmatched. The CDR3 is 16 residues long. As DNA, the CDR3 is TGCGCCAGCAGCCCCGGACTAGCGGGGACCCGCAATGAGCAGTTCTTC. Amino acid sequence: CASSPGLAGTRNEQFF.

This chain uses TRBV6-5 with TRBJ2-5; 7 positions match TRBD2. The CDR3 sequence is 15 residues long. Looked up from germline, CDR1 is MNHEY and CDR2 is SVGAGI. Trimming cost V 0 bases and J 5 bases; bases outside gene matches: 6. The CDR3 here is CASSYSPSGGETQYF. The CDR3 DNA sequence: TGTGCCAGCAGTTACTCGCCCTCCGGGGGGGAGACCCAGTACTTC.

This clone has more than one count but fewer than ten. The genes are TRBV5-1 and TRBJ2-1; D is undetermined. There are 15 residues in the CDR3. The V gene lost 2 bases and the J gene lost 3 bases, with 12 bases spanning the gap. Germline V gene lookup returns CDR1 SGHRS and CDR2 YFSETQ. The CDR3 DNA reads TGCGCCAGCAGCTTTTCCCAGGTCGGCTACAATGAGCAGTTCTTC. Translated: CASSFSQVGYNEQFF.

The chain is built from TRBV18 and TRBJ2-3; 13 bases match TRBD2. Germline V CDR1 and CDR2: KGHSH, LQKENI. There are 17 residues in the CDR3. The J segment lost 5 bases and the V segment lost 4 bases, leaving 9 bases of the junction unmatched. The DNA of the CDR3 is TGTGCCAGCTCACGCCTGACTAGCGGGAGGCGGAGAGATACGCAGTATTTT. Protein: CASSRLTSGRRRDTQYF.

The V and J genes are TRBV30 and TRBJ1-3; 8 bases match TRBD1. V lost 5 bases to trimming and J lost 7 bases; unmatched junction nucleotides: 7. This CDR3 has 13 residues. Germline CDR1 GTSNPN, CDR2 SVGIG (reference sequence). The CDR3 bases are TGTGCCTGGGACAGGGGATTCTCGAACACCATATATTTT. Translated, it gives CAWDRGFSNTIYF.

Only a few counts were recorded for this clone. The chain couples TRBV5-6 to TRBJ1-6, with TRBD1 as a possible D gene (5 bases). The ends were cut back, 2 bases at V and 14 bases at J, with 20 bases in the middle. This CDR3 spans 15 amino acids. Germline loops: CDR1 SGHDT, CDR2 YYEEEE. CDR3 DNA sequence: TGTGCCAGCAGCTTCTTTAGGGGTGGGTCAACGGCCCTCCACTTT. Translated, it gives CASSFFRGGSTALHF. Looking up the rest from reference TRBV5-6 and TRBJ1-6 gives the full variable domain: DAGVTQSPTHLIKTRGQQVTLRCSPKSGHDTVSWYQQALGQGPQFIFQYYEEEERQRGNFPDRFSGHQFPNYSSELNVNALLLGDSALYLCASSFFRGGSTALHFGNGTRLTVT.

The rearrangement uses TRBV7-9 and TRBJ2-3, with D unclear. The CDR3 is 13 amino acids. V lost 1 base and J lost 3, with 5 bases in between. Looked up from germline, CDR1 is SEHNR and CDR2 is FQNEAQ (reference sequence). This CDR3 is CASSLVRTDTQYF. CDR3 in DNA: TGTGCCAGCAGCTTAGTGAGGACAGATACGCAGTATTTT. Full variable domain (remainder filled in from reference TRBV7-9 and TRBJ2-3): DTGVSQNPRHKITKRGQNVTFRCDPISEHNRLYWYRQTLGQGPEFLTYFQNEAQLEKSRLLSDRFSAERPKGSFSTLEIQRTEQGDSAMYLCASSLVRTDTQYFGPGTRLTVL.

The chain links TRBV25-1 to TRBJ1-2, with 8 bases matching TRBD1. This CDR3 has 13 residues. The germline V gene encodes CDR1 MGHDK and CDR2 SYGVNS. The ends lost 8 bases at V and 7 bases at J; junction bases unmatched: 9. CDR3 in DNA: TGTGCCAGCGGAATAACAGGGGGAGGTGGCTACACCTTC. It translates to CASGITGGGGYTF.

This clone showed up just a few times. The rearrangement joins TRBV6-5 to TRBJ1-3, with unresolved D. Trimming took off 6 bases at V and 4 bases at J, with 10 bases between the two ends. CDR1 MNHEY and CDR2 SVGAGI come from the germline V gene. The CDR3 totals 13 residues. The CDR3 coding sequence is TGTGCCAGCAGACCCGCAGCCGGAAACACCATATATTTT. Protein sequence: CASRPAAGNTIYF.

V gene TRBV5-4 combines with J gene TRBJ2-3; 8 nucleotides line up with TRBD2. J was trimmed by 10 bases and V by 2 bases; bases with no gene match: 6. Germline CDR1 SGHNT, CDR2 YYREEE (reference sequence). This CDR3 spans 13 amino acids. CDR3 sequence reads: CASSFLTSASQYF. The DNA of the CDR3 is TGTGCCAGCAGCTTCCTGACTAGCGCCTCGCAGTATTTT.

This clone was observed a few times. The chain employs TRBV27 and TRBJ2-1; 12 nucleotides align to TRBD2. V trimming: 4 bases; J trimming: 4 bases; junction bases outside the gene matches: 2. The CDR3 is made up of 15 amino acids. Germline V gene lookup returns CDR1 MNHEY and CDR2 SMNVEV (reference sequence). The CDR3 DNA reads as TGTGCCAGCAGTTGGCTAGCGGGGGGGTACAATGAGCAGTTCTTC. This sequence encodes CASSWLAGGYNEQFF.

This clone was seen more than once but under ten times. This chain joins TRBV5-1 and TRBJ2-3, with D unclear. V was trimmed by 4 bases and J by 0 bases, leaving 15 bases between them. There are 16 residues in the CDR3. Per germline, CDR1 SGHRS and CDR2 YFSETQ. CDR3 DNA: TGCGCCAGCAGCGCGCATAGGTCAGAGAGCACAGATACGCAGTATTTT. As protein: CASSAHRSESTDTQYF.

The J gene is TRBJ2-1, the V gene TRBV11-1; the D gene is possibly TRBD1 (6 bases). Trimming removed 4 bases at V and 3 bases at J, with 25 bases between. Germline CDR1 and CDR2: SGHAT and FQDESV (reference sequence). The CDR3 consists of 19 residues. This chain's CDR3 is CASSSTLGATPWGYNEQFF. The CDR3 DNA sequence: TGTGCCAGCAGCTCAACCCTGGGGGCGACACCGTGGGGCTACAATGAGCAGTTCTTC.

This chain connects TRBV4-1 to TRBJ2-1; TRBD1 matches 9 bases. The CDR3 sequence is 16 residues long. With 8 bases clipped from V and 8 bases from J, the junction kept 16 bases outside the gene matches. Germline CDR1 MGHRA, CDR2 YSYEKL. The CDR3 DNA follows: TGCGCCAGCCTAAAGTCCCCGGGACAGGGTGGCGATGAGCAGTTCTTC. Amino acids: CASLKSPGQGGDEQFF.

This clone has a handful of counts. The V and J genes are TRBV4-2 and TRBJ2-7; possibly TRBD1 or TRBD2 for D (5 bases each). Trimming pared 1 base from V and 6 bases from J, leaving 19 bases between. Germline V gene sequence: CDR1 LGHNA, CDR2 YNFKEQ. The CDR3 sequence is 16 residues long. CDR3 sequence reads: CASSQVSGTARSEQYF. Here the CDR3 DNA reads TGTGCCAGCAGCCAAGTTTCCGGGACGGCGAGGTCCGAGCAGTACTTC.

In this sample, this clone turned up a few times. The V call is TRBV30, the J call TRBJ1-4; D is undetermined. The CDR3 is made up of 14 amino acids. V gave up 0 bases and J gave up 3 bases, with 8 bases separating them. Germline V gene sequence: CDR1 GTSNPN, CDR2 SVGIG (reference sequence). The CDR3 sequence is CAWSVGNANEKLFF. In DNA form, the CDR3 reads TGTGCCTGGAGTGTAGGAAATGCTAATGAAAAACTGTTTTTT. Looking up the rest from reference TRBV30 and TRBJ1-4 gives the full variable domain: SQTIHQWPATLVQPVGSPLSLECTVEGTSNPNLYWYRQAAGRGLQLLFYSVGIGQISSEVPQNLSASRPQDRQFILSSKKLLLSDSGFYLCAWSVGNANEKLFFGSGTQLSVL.

This clone appeared a few times. The rearrangement joins TRBV6-1 to TRBJ1-1; no reliable D call. The CDR3 runs to 11 residues. V was clipped by 6 bases and J by 8 bases, with 10 bases between them. In germline, CDR1 is MNHNS, CDR2 SASEGT. The CDR3 loop reads CASRDGKEAFF. DNA of the CDR3: TGTGCCAGCAGGGACGGTAAAGAAGCTTTCTTT.

The CDR3, as DNA: TGTGCCAGCAGCTTGGGACTAGCGGGAGGCATCAATGAGCAGTTCTTC. Amino acid sequence: CASSLGLAGGINEQFF. The V and J genes are TRBV2 and TRBJ2-1, with 15 bases lining up with TRBD2. V shed 6 bases and J 6 bases; nucleotides not matched to a gene: 6. This CDR3 region has 16 residues. CDR1 is SNHLY and CDR2 is FYNNEI in the germline V gene.